This TCR beta chain was retrieved from a study of CD8 T cells in Susac syndrome. The RNA input was roughly 0.5 to 1 ug, and it was reverse transcribed with random hexamers. Amplification of TCR beta CDR3 spanned 54 Vbeta and 13 Jbeta via immunoSEQ multiplex PCR. TCRdb re-called the immunoSEQ multiplex PCR reads through MiXCR, storing one row per CDR3 protein. The data hold about 290,000 distinct CDR3 sequences, with about 88% observed a single time. Looked up from germline, CDR1 is SEHNR and CDR2 is FQNEAQ (reference sequence). Trimming took 5 bases from V and 5 from J; bases not matched to a gene: 8. The CDR3 sequence is 16 residues long.

The clonotype comes from a human donor with multiple sclerosis. This chain joins TRBV7-9 and TRBJ2-1; 11 nucleotides line up with TRBD2. The sample taken for sequencing was CD8+ T cells from PBMCs. This CDR3 is CASSPLLAGGDNEQFF. The CDR3 DNA reads TGTGCCAGCAGCCCGCTGCTAGCGGGAGGCGACAATGAGCAGTTCTTC.